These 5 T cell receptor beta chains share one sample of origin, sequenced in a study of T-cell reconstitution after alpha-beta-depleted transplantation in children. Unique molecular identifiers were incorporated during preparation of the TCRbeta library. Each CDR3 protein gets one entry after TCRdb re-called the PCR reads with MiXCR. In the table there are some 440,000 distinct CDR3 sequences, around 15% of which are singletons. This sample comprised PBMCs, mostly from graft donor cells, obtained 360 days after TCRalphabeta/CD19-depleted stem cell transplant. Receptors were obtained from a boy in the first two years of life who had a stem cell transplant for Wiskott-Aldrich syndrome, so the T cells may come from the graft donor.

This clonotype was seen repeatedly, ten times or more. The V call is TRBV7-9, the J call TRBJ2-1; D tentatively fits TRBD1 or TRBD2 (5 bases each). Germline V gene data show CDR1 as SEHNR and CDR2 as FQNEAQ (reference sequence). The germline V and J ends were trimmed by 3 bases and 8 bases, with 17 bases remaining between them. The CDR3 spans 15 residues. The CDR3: CASSFSGTPGYEQFF. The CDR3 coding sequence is TGTGCCAGCAGCTTTTCCGGGACCCCGGGTTATGAGCAGTTCTTC. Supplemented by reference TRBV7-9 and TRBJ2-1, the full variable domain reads DTGVSQNPRHKITKRGQNVTFRCDPISEHNRLYWYRQTLGQGPEFLTYFQNEAQLEKSRLLSDRFSAERPKGSFSTLEIQRTEQGDSAMYLCASSFSGTPGYEQFFGPGTRLTVL.

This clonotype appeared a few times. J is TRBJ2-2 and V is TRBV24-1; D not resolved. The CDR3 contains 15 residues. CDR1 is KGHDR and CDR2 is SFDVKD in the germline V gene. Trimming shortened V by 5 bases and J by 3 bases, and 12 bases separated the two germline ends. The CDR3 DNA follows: TGTGCCACCAGTGGCCTCGACTCTTACACCGGGGAGCTGTTTTTT. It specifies CATSGLDSYTGELFF.

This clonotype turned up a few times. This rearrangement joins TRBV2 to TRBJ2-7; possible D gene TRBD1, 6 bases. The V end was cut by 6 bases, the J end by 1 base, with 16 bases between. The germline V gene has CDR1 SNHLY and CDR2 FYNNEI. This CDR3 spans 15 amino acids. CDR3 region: CASSLGQSISYEQYF. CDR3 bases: TGTGCCAGCAGCCTAGGACAGTCCATATCCTACGAGCAGTACTTC.

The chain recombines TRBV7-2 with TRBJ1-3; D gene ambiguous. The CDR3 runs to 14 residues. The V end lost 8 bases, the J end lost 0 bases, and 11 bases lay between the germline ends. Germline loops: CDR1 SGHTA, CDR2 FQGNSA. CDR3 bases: TGTGCCAGCTTTTCCGACGGCTCTGGAAACACCATATATTTT. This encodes CASFSDGSGNTIYF.

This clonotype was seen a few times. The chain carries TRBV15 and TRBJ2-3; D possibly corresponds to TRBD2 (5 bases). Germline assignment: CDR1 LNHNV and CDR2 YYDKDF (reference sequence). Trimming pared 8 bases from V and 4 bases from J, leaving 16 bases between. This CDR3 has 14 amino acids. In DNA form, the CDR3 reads TGTGCCACCCGTTTCGGGGTTGATGCAGATACGCAGTATTTT. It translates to CATRFGVDADTQYF.